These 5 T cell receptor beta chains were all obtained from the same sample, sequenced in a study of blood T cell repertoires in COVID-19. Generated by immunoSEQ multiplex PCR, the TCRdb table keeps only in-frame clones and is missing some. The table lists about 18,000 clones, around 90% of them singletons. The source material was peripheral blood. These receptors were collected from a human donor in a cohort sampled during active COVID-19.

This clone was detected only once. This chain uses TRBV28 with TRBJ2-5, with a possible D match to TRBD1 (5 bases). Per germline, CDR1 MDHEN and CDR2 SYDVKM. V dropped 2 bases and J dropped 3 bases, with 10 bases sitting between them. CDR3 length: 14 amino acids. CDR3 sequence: CASSLISTEETQYF. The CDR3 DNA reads TGTGCCAGCAGTTTAATATCGACAGAAGAGACCCAGTACTTC.

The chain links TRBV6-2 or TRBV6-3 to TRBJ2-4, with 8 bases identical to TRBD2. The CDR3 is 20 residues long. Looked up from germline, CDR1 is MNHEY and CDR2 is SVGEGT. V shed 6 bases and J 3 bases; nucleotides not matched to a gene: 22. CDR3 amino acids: CASSPAPGGASRLDKNIQYF. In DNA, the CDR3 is TGTGCCAGCAGCCCCGCGCCCGGGGGGGCTTCTCGGTTGGACAAAAACATTCAGTACTTC.

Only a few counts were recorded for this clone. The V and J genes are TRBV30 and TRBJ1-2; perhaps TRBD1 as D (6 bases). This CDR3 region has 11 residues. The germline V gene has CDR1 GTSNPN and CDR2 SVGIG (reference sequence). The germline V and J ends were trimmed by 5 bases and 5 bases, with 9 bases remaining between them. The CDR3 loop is CAWGGHYGYTF. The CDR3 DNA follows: TGTGCCTGGGGGGGGCATTATGGCTACACCTTC. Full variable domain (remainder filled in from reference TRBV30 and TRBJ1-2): SQTIHQWPATLVQPVGSPLSLECTVEGTSNPNLYWYRQAAGRGLQLLFYSVGIGQISSEVPQNLSASRPQDRQFILSSKKLLLSDSGFYLCAWGGHYGYTFGSGTRLTVV.

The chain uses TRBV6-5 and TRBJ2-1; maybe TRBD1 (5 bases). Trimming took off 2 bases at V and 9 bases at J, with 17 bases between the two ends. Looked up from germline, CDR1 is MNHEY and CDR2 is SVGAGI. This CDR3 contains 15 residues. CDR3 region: CASSYHDRFRVEQFF. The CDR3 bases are TGTGCCAGCAGTTACCACGACAGATTTAGAGTTGAGCAGTTCTTC.

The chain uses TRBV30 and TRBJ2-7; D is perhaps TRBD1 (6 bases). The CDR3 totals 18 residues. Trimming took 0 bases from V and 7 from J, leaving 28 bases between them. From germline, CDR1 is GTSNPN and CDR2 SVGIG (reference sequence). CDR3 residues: CAWSVIRLGHRLLGEQYF. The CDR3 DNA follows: TGTGCCTGGAGTGTAATCCGGCTGGGACACCGATTACTGGGGGAGCAGTACTTC.